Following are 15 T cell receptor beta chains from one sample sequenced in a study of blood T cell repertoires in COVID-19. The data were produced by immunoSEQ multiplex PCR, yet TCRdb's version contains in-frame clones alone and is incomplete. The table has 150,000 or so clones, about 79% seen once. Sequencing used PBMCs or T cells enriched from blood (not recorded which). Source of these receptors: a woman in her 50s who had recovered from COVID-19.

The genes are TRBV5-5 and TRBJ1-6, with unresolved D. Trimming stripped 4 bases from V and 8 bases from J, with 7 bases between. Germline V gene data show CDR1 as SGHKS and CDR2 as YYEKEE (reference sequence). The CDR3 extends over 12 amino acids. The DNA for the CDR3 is TGTGCCAGCAGCACAGCAGATTCACCCCTCCACTTT. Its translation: CASSTADSPLHF.

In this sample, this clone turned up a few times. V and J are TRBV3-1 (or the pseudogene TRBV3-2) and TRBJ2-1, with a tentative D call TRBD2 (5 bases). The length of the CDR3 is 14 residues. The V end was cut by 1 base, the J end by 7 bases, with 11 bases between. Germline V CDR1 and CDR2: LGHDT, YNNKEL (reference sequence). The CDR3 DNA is TGTGCCAGCAGCCAAGCCAGTCGGGGAAATGAGCAGTTCTTC. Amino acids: CASSQASRGNEQFF.

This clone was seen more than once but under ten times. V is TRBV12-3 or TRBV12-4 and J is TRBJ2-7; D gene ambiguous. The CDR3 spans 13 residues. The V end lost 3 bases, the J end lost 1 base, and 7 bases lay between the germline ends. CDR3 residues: CASSFSPSYEQYF. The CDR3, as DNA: TGTGCCAGCAGTTTTAGTCCGTCCTACGAGCAGTACTTC.

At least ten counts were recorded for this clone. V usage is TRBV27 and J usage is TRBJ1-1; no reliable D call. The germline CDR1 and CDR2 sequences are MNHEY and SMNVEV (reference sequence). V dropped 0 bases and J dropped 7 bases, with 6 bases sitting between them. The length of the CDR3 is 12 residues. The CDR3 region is CASSLSTNEAFF. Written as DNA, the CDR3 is TGTGCCAGCAGTTTATCAACAAATGAAGCTTTCTTT.

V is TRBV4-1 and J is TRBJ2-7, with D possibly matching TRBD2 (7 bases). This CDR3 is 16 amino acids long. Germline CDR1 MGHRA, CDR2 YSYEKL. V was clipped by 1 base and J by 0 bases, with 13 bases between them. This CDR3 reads CASSQAGGGSSYEQYF. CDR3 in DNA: TGCGCCAGCAGCCAAGCCGGGGGCGGGAGCTCCTACGAGCAGTACTTC.

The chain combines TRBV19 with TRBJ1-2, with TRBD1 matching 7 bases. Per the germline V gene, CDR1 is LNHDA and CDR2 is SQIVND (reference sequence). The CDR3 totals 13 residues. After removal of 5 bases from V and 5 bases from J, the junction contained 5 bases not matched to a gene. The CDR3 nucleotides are TGTGCCAGTAGTCCCCAGGGGGTATATGGCTACACCTTC. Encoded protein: CASSPQGVYGYTF.

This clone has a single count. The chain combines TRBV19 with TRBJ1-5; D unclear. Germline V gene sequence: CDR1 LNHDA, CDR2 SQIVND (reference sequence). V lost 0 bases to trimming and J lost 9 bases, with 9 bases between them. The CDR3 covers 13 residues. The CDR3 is CASSIDSRGPQHF. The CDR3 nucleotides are TGTGCCAGTAGTATAGACAGCCGAGGGCCCCAGCATTTT.

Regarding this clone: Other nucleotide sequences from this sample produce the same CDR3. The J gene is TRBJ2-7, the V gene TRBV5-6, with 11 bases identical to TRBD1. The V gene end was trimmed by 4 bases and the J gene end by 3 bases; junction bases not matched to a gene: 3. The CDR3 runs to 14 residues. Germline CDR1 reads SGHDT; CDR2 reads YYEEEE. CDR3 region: CASSPGTGGYEQYF. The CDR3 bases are TGTGCCAGCAGCCCCGGGACAGGGGGCTACGAGCAGTACTTC.

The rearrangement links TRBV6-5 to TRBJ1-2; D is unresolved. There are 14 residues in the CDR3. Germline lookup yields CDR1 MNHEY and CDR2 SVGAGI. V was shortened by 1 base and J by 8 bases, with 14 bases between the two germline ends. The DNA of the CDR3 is TGTGCCAGCAGTTACTTTCGGGATCTGGGAGGCTACACCTTC. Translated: CASSYFRDLGGYTF.

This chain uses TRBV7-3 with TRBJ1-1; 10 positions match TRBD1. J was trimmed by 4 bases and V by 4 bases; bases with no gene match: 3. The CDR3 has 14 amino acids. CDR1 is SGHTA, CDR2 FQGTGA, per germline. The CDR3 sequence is CASSSGQGTTEAFF. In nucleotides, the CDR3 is TGTGCCAGCAGCTCGGGACAGGGGACCACTGAAGCTTTCTTT. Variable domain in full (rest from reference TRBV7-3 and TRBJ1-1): GAGVSQTPSNKVTEKGKYVELRCDPISGHTALYWYRQSLGQGPEFLIYFQGTGAADDSGLPNDRFFAVRPEGSVSTLKIQRTERGDSAVYLCASSSGQGTTEAFFGQGTRLTVV.

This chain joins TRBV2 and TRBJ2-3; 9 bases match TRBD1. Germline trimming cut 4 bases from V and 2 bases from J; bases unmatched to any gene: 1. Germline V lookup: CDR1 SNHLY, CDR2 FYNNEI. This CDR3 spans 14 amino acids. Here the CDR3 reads CASSGDRVTDTQYF. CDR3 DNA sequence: TGTGCCAGCAGTGGGGACAGGGTCACAGATACGCAGTATTTT. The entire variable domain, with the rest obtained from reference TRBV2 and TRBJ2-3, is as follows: EPEVTQTPSHQVTQMGQEVILRCVPISNHLYFYWYRQILGQKVEFLVSFYNNEISEKSEIFDDQFSVERPDGSNFTLKIRSTKLEDSAMYFCASSGDRVTDTQYFGPGTRLTVL.

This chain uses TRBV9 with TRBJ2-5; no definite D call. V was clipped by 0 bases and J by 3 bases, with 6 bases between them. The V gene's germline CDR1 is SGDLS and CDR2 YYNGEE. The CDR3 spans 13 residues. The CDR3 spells CASSVGGEETQYF. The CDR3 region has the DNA TGTGCCAGCAGCGTAGGAGGTGAAGAGACCCAGTACTTC.

CDR3 DNA sequence: TGTGCCAGCAGCCACGGACAGAACACCGGGGAGCTGTTTTTT. Its translation: CASSHGQNTGELFF. V usage is TRBV3-1 (or the pseudogene TRBV3-2) and J usage is TRBJ2-2, with a tentative D call TRBD1 (5 bases). There are 14 residues in the CDR3. V lost 3 bases, J lost 1 base, and 6 bases lay in between. Germline CDR1 and CDR2: LGHDT and YNNKEL (reference sequence).

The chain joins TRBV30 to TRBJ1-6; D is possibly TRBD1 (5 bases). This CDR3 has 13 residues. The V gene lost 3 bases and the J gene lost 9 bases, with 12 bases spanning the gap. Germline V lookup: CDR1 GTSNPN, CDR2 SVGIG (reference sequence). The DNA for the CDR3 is TGTGCCTGGAGGACAGAACCACTTTCACCCCTCCACTTT. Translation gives CAWRTEPLSPLHF. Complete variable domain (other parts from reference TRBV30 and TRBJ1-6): SQTIHQWPATLVQPVGSPLSLECTVEGTSNPNLYWYRQAAGRGLQLLFYSVGIGQISSEVPQNLSASRPQDRQFILSSKKLLLSDSGFYLCAWRTEPLSPLHFGNGTRLTVT.

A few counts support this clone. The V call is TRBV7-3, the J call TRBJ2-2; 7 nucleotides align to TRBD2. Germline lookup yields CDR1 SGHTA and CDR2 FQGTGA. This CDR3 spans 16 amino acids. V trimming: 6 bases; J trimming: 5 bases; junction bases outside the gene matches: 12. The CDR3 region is CASSPPGGIETGELFF. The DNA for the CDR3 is TGTGCCAGCAGTCCCCCCGGGGGGATCGAGACCGGGGAGCTGTTTTTT.